At least ten counts were recorded for the clone carrying this T cell receptor beta chain. As yet, its antigen is unknown. These data belong to a study of T-cell reconstitution after alpha-beta-depleted transplantation in children. CDR3 length: 17 residues. Per the germline V gene, CDR1 is SGHVS and CDR2 is FNYEAQ. Trimming removed 3 bases from V and 3 bases from J; junction bases left unmatched: 7. Preparation of the TCRbeta library used unique molecular identifiers. In TCRdb, the PCR reads were re-called with MiXCR into one record per CDR3 protein. The sample has some 150,000 distinct CDR3 sequences, about 8.8% seen once. Study conclusions and caveats: A year post-transplant, T-cell counts and diversity derived mostly from newly produced T cells. From surviving recipient T cells and thymic progenitors came the high day-60 TCRbeta diversity observed in some patients. Several hundred graft clones that had expanded were reportedly the source of alpha-beta T cells about two months after transplant.

The origin of this receptor is a female patient aged 2-9 years who had a stem cell transplant for congenital amegakaryocytic thrombocytopenia, so the T cells may come from the graft donor. This chain uses TRBV7-6 with TRBJ2-1, with 11 nucleotides matching TRBD2. The specimen comprised PBMCs, mostly from graft donor cells, sampled 180 days after TCRalphabeta/CD19-depleted stem cell transplant. For the CDR3, the DNA is TGTGCCAGCAGCTTCGCCGGGACTAGCGGCTTCTACAATGAGCAGTTCTTC. This translates into CASSFAGTSGFYNEQFF. Together with reference TRBV7-6 and TRBJ2-1, the CDR3 gives the full variable domain: GAGVSQSPRYKVTKRGQDVALRCDPISGHVSLYWYRQALGQGPEFLTYFNYEAQQDKSGLPNDRFSAERPEGSISTLTIQRTEQRDSAMYRCASSFAGTSGFYNEQFFGPGTRLTVL.